Below, 28 T cell receptor beta chains from the same sample are listed, as sequenced in a study of blood T cell repertoires in COVID-19. Some clones are missing from TCRdb's copy, which holds only in-frame ones; the method was immunoSEQ multiplex PCR. Of 400,000 or so clones in the sample, 88% are singletons; the top ten hold around 2%. Material for sequencing was PBMCs or T cells enriched from blood (not recorded which). Receptors were obtained from a woman aged 40 to 49 with acute COVID-19.

This chain links TRBV5-8 with TRBJ1-6, with 9 nucleotides matching TRBD1. V trimming: 4 bases; J trimming: 13 bases; junction bases outside the gene matches: 12. The CDR3 consists of 15 residues. The germline CDR1 and CDR2 sequences are SGHTS and YDEGEE. The CDR3 region is CASSISGTGFGPLHF. The CDR3 coding sequence is TGTGCCAGCAGCATATCCGGGACAGGGTTTGGCCCCCTCCACTTT.

The chain links TRBV18 to TRBJ1-2, with D perhaps TRBD1 (6 bases). Deletions cut 3 bases from V and 9 bases from J, with 11 bases between. Germline loops: CDR1 KGHSH, CDR2 LQKENI. The CDR3 runs 12 residues. The CDR3 sequence: CASSPSDSRYTF. CDR3 nucleotides: TGTGCCAGCTCACCTTCGGACAGTCGCTACACCTTC.

The J gene is TRBJ1-2, the V gene TRBV5-1; the D gene is possibly TRBD1 (6 bases). The CDR3 has 15 residues. Looked up from germline, CDR1 is SGHRS and CDR2 is YFSETQ. V lost 2 bases to trimming and J lost 4 bases, with 15 bases between them. CDR3 region: CASSLGTGQLYGYTF. DNA of the CDR3: TGCGCCAGCAGCTTAGGAACGGGACAACTCTATGGCTACACCTTC.

The sample holds a few counts of this clone. The chain has TRBV19 and TRBJ1-1; possibly TRBD1 for D (6 bases). CDR3 length: 15 residues. Germline CDR1 LNHDA, CDR2 SQIVND (reference sequence). V lost 7 bases, J lost 3 bases, and 18 bases lay in between. CDR3: CASTWGQGRYTEAFF. In nucleotides, the CDR3 is TGTGCCAGTACGTGGGGGCAGGGGAGATACACTGAAGCTTTCTTT.

The chain links TRBV29-1 to TRBJ1-2; tentative D call: TRBD1 (6 bases). V lost 4 bases and J 8 bases, leaving 14 bases between the germline ends. The CDR3 covers 12 residues. Germline V CDR1 and CDR2: SQVTM, ANQGSEA. The CDR3 DNA sequence: TGCAGCGTTGGGGTGGGGGCCGGAGGCTACACCTTC. It codes for CSVGVGAGGYTF.

The CDR3 spells CASSRTGLSTDTQYF. The CDR3 region has the DNA TGTGCCAGCTCACGGACAGGACTGAGCACAGATACGCAGTATTTT. The chain combines TRBV18 with TRBJ2-3; TRBD1 matches at 7 bases. V gave up 4 bases and J gave up 0 bases; unmatched junction bases: 4. CDR3 length: 15 residues. Germline CDR1 reads KGHSH; CDR2 reads LQKENI.

This clone was detected a few times. The rearrangement uses TRBV2 and TRBJ1-5; 11 bases fit TRBD1. Germline V gives CDR1 SNHLY, CDR2 FYNNEI. CDR3 length: 14 amino acids. The V gene end was trimmed by 6 bases and the J gene end by 7 bases; junction bases not matched to a gene: 5. This CDR3 is CASRLGQGEQPQHF. CDR3 DNA sequence: TGTGCCAGCAGGCTGGGACAGGGGGAGCAGCCCCAGCATTTT.

CDR3 bases: TGTGCCAGCACTTTAAACCCGGACAGGGGAACCTATGGCTACACCTTC. Its translation is CASTLNPDRGTYGYTF. This sequence joins TRBV2 and TRBJ1-2; 9 bases match TRBD1. CDR1 SNHLY and CDR2 FYNNEI come from the germline V gene. The CDR3 spans 16 residues. V gave up 7 bases and J gave up 4 bases; unmatched junction bases: 13.

This clone was counted between two and nine times. J is TRBJ1-1 and V is TRBV5-1; possibly TRBD1 for D (5 bases). The CDR3 consists of 14 residues. The germline V and J ends were trimmed by 2 bases and 1 base, with 9 bases remaining between them. The V gene's germline CDR1 is SGHRS and CDR2 YFSETQ. The CDR3 nucleotides read TGCGCCAGCAGCTTTGCGACAGCGAACACTGAAGCTTTCTTT. Translation: CASSFATANTEAFF.

This clone was seen just once. This sequence joins TRBV7-2 and TRBJ2-2; possibly TRBD1 for D (6 bases). Trimming pared 5 bases from V and 7 bases from J, leaving 14 bases between. The germline V gene has CDR1 SGHTA and CDR2 FQGNSA. The CDR3 totals 14 residues. CDR3 in amino acids: CASSTYRAHGELFF. DNA for the CDR3: TGTGCCAGCAGCACTTACAGGGCCCACGGGGAGCTGTTTTTT.

This chain connects TRBV9 to TRBJ2-5, with a tentative D call TRBD2 (6 bases). Germline lookup yields CDR1 SGDLS and CDR2 YYNGEE. V was trimmed by 0 bases and J by 5 bases, leaving 8 bases between them. The CDR3 has 13 amino acids. The CDR3, as DNA: TGTGCCAGCAGCGTAGGCGGGAAGGAGACCCAGTACTTC. Amino acids: CASSVGGKETQYF.

The chain is built from TRBV30 and TRBJ1-2, with TRBD1 identical over 7 bases. Per germline, CDR1 GTSNPN and CDR2 SVGIG (reference sequence). With V trimmed by 5 bases and J by 3 bases, 6 bases remained unmatched. CDR3 size: 13 residues. CDR3 in amino acids: CAWRYGTDYGYTF. CDR3 in DNA: TGTGCCTGGCGATATGGGACAGACTATGGCTACACCTTC.

The rearrangement links TRBV30 to TRBJ2-2, with 8 positions matching TRBD2. V dropped 3 bases and J dropped 7; count of bases not matched to a gene: 10. Germline CDR1 is GTSNPN and CDR2 is SVGIG (reference sequence). This CDR3 comprises 15 residues. In nucleotides, the CDR3 is TGTGCCTGGAGGGACGAGACTAGCGATGGCGGGGAGCTGTTTTTT. Translating it yields CAWRDETSDGGELFF.

This clone was counted only a few times. The rearrangement joins TRBV28 to TRBJ1-4; D gene unclear. Germline-derived CDR1 and CDR2 are MDHEN and SYDVKM. The CDR3 is made up of 15 amino acids. V was cut by 6 bases and J by 8 bases, with 19 bases left in between. The chain's CDR3 is CASSEPGRLEEKLFF. Written as DNA, the CDR3 is TGTGCCAGCAGCGAACCCGGGAGGTTAGAGGAAAAACTGTTTTTT. Complete variable domain (other parts from reference TRBV28 and TRBJ1-4): DVKVTQSSRYLVKRTGEKVFLECVQDMDHENMFWYRQDPGLGLRLIYFSYDVKMKEKGDIPEGYSVSREKKERFSLILESASTNQTSMYLCASSEPGRLEEKLFFGSGTQLSVL.

This clone occurred a few times. This chain uses TRBV6-6 with TRBJ1-1; 7 nucleotides agree with TRBD1. J was trimmed by 4 bases and V by 7 bases; bases with no gene match: 15. Germline-derived CDR1 and CDR2 are MNHNY and SVGAGI (reference sequence). This CDR3 is 16 amino acids long. CDR3 sequence: CASILGGGVGITEAFF. CDR3 nucleotide sequence: TGTGCCAGCATCCTCGGAGGGGGCGTTGGGATCACTGAAGCTTTCTTT.

The chain is built from TRBV12-3 or TRBV12-4 and TRBJ1-4; D not resolved. Trimming cost V 6 bases and J 0 bases, with 5 bases left between them. This CDR3 has 13 amino acids. CDR3 in DNA: TGTGCCAGCAGCCCAGCAACTAATGAAAAACTGTTTTTT. Protein: CASSPATNEKLFF.

The chain recombines TRBV11-3 with TRBJ2-5; the match to TRBD2 covers 11 bases. V shed 3 bases and J 2 bases; nucleotides not matched to a gene: 5. Germline V gene data show CDR1 as SGHNT and CDR2 as YENEEA. The CDR3 is 16 amino acids. CDR3 in amino acids: CASSFASGGQQETQYF. The CDR3 DNA is TGTGCCAGCAGCTTCGCTAGCGGGGGGCAACAAGAGACCCAGTACTTC.

This clone has only a few counts. The rearrangement joins TRBV9 to TRBJ1-5; no clear D. The ends were cut back, 1 base at V and 4 bases at J, with 9 bases in the middle. This CDR3 has 14 residues. Germline CDR1 and CDR2: SGDLS and YYNGEE. This CDR3 is CASSVTKRNQPQHF. CDR3 bases: TGTGCCAGCAGCGTAACTAAGAGAAATCAGCCCCAGCATTTT. Supplemented by reference TRBV9 and TRBJ1-5, the full variable domain reads DSGVTQTPKHLITATGQRVTLRCSPRSGDLSVYWYQQSLDQGLQFLIQYYNGEERAKGNILERFSAQQFPDLHSELNLSSLELGDSALYFCASSVTKRNQPQHFGDGTRLSIL.

The chain uses TRBV6-5 and TRBJ1-1, with a possible D match to TRBD1 (6 bases). This CDR3 is 12 amino acids long. CDR1 and CDR2 from the germline V gene are MNHEY and SVGAGI. Trimming stripped 5 bases from V and 8 bases from J, with 12 bases between. The CDR3 here is CASSTTGSEAFF. The DNA of the CDR3 is TGTGCCAGCAGTACGACAGGATCCGAAGCTTTCTTT.

V is TRBV4-1 and J is TRBJ2-1; TRBD2 aligns across 9 bases. The V and J ends lost 0 bases and 10 bases, in that order; junction bases with no gene match: 7. CDR3 size: 15 residues. Germline V CDR1 and CDR2: MGHRA, YSYEKL. The CDR3 nucleotides read TGCGCCAGCAGCCAAGAGGCGCGGGGGGGCGGCGAGCAGTTCTTC. It specifies CASSQEARGGGEQFF.

This chain connects TRBV29-1 to TRBJ1-3; no firm D call. V shed 8 bases and J shed 8 bases, with 13 bases lying between them. The germline gives CDR1 SQVTM, CDR2 ANQGSEA. The CDR3 loop spans 11 amino acids. CDR3 amino acids: CSFTAGDTIYF. The CDR3 DNA follows: TGCAGCTTTACAGCCGGGGACACCATATATTTT.

This clone appeared a few times. Other DNA variants within this sample encode the same CDR3. The rearrangement uses TRBV6-1 and TRBJ1-1; TRBD1 matches at 8 bases. Per the germline V gene, CDR1 is MNHNS and CDR2 is SASEGT. V shed 3 bases, J shed 4 bases, and the junction held 1 base outside the gene matches. The CDR3 has 13 amino acids. In DNA form, the CDR3 reads TGTGCCAGCAGTGAGGACAGGGCCACTGAAGCTTTCTTT. The encoded protein is CASSEDRATEAFF.

The rearrangement links TRBV3-1 (or the pseudogene TRBV3-2) to TRBJ1-4; D may be TRBD1 (6 bases). V lost 4 bases to trimming and J lost 0 bases, with 12 bases between them. Germline V gene data show CDR1 as LGHDT and CDR2 as YNNKEL (reference sequence). This CDR3 contains 16 residues. DNA for the CDR3: TGTGCCAGCAGCCCTGGACAGACAGCAACTAATGAAAAACTGTTTTTT. Residues: CASSPGQTATNEKLFF.

The chain uses TRBV25-1 and TRBJ2-1; D gene uncertain. V was shortened by 4 bases and J by 2 bases, with 9 bases between the two germline ends. The CDR3 has 14 amino acids. CDR1 and CDR2 from the germline V gene are MGHDK and SYGVNS. This CDR3 reads CASSVSQTYNEQFF. In DNA, the CDR3 is TGTGCCAGCAGTGTTTCACAAACCTACAATGAGCAGTTCTTC.

J is TRBJ2-3 and V is TRBV19; 11 nucleotides match TRBD2. J gave up 2 bases and V 5 bases, and 9 bases lay outside the gene matches. The CDR3 is made up of 17 amino acids. CDR1 is LNHDA, CDR2 SQIVND, per germline (reference sequence). The CDR3 reads CASSSPSGGIPTDTQYF. In nucleotides, the CDR3 is TGTGCCAGTAGTTCCCCTAGCGGGGGGATACCCACAGATACGCAGTATTTT.

In this sample, this clone turned up a few times. The rearrangement uses TRBV10-3 and TRBJ2-2; D is unclear. Germline assignment: CDR1 ENHRY and CDR2 SYGVKD. The CDR3 loop spans 13 amino acids. V shed 4 bases and J shed 7 bases, with 10 bases lying between them. The CDR3 DNA sequence: TGTGCCATCAGTGGGTCTGAGGTCGGGGAGCTGTTTTTT. Its translation is CAISGSEVGELFF.

V is TRBV5-5 and J is TRBJ1-4, with 9 bases fitting TRBD1. V lost 4 bases, J lost 2 bases, and 6 bases stayed unmatched. The germline gives CDR1 SGHKS, CDR2 YYEKEE (reference sequence). The CDR3 runs 16 residues. CDR3 loop: CASSGLTGGTNEKLFF. The DNA for the CDR3 is TGTGCCAGCAGCGGTCTTACAGGGGGCACTAATGAAAAACTGTTTTTT.

For this clone: A single base separates this from a much larger clone, so it may be a read error. The gene calls are TRBV5-6 and TRBJ1-1; tentatively, D is TRBD1 (5 bases). This CDR3 comprises 13 residues. With 2 bases removed from V and 2 bases from J, the gap between germline ends came to 7 bases. Germline assignment: CDR1 SGHDT and CDR2 YYEEEE. The CDR3 is CASSFDRNTEAFF. CDR3 coding DNA: TGTGCCAGCAGCTTCGACAGAAACACTGAAGCTTTCTTT.